Detailed here is one T cell receptor beta chain. Its matching antigen is unknown. TCRdb keeps only in-frame clones here, not all; method: immunoSEQ multiplex PCR. The sample has about 2.1 million clones, under 95% seen once. The sample belongs to a study of shared clonotypes between healthy human individuals. Overall study findings and caveats: The genetic and exposure-history diversity represented was limited by few donors.

Cells designated naive CD8 were CD45RO-negative and were positively selected for CCR7, with terminally differentiated effector memory CD45RA+ cells excluded. This TCR was recovered from a man between 18 and 29 years old in good health. Some clones in this sample may be carry-over from other donors' samples. Sequencing used naive CD8+ T cells from PBMCs.

CDR3 loop: CASTGGGYQETQYF. CDR3 DNA sequence: TGTGCCAGCACCGGTGGGGGGTACCAAGAGACCCAGTACTTC. The chain recombines TRBV6-1 with TRBJ2-5; a weak D match, TRBD2 (6 bases). This CDR3 has 14 residues. Per germline, CDR1 MNHNS and CDR2 SASEGT. Trimming pared 7 bases from V and 0 bases from J, leaving 12 bases between.